This T cell receptor (beta chain) was recovered during a study of cytomegalovirus exposure and HLA in healthy donors. The PCR employed 60 Vbeta primers together with 13 Jbeta primers. Profiled with immunoSEQ multiplex PCR; TCRdb holds only in-frame clones, not every one. The sample carries some 160,000 clones, 65% to 85% recorded once. For this clone: Its antigen is unidentified.

V was trimmed by 2 bases and J by 0 bases, leaving 11 bases between them. CDR3 size: 15 residues. The germline V gene encodes CDR1 SGHRS and CDR2 YFSETQ. Study-level points and caveats: Clonal expansion, a later analysis showed, was greater in HLA-associated TCR beta chains than in equally common others. In vitro assays verified that a few CMV-associated chains recognized CMV antigens specifically. Overall, around 150 TCR beta chains were annotated as cytomegalovirus-associated. According to an earlier analysis, most TCR beta V segments yielded productive rearrangements about 87% or about 30% of the time.

The sequence came from a male donor in good health and CMV-seropositive. The material sequenced was PBMCs. The chain combines TRBV5-1 with TRBJ1-1, with D perhaps matching TRBD1 (5 bases). CDR3 in amino acids: CASSLQAAVNTEAFF. DNA of the CDR3: TGCGCCAGCAGCTTACAGGCGGCCGTGAACACTGAAGCTTTCTTT.